This TCR beta chain was captured by sequencing in a study of T-cell memory formation after mild COVID-19. From 5'RACE with constant-segment primers came TCR alpha and TCR beta cDNA libraries that carried sample barcodes and UMIs. TCRdb recomputed calls from the 5' RACE reads with MiXCR, one row per CDR3 protein. There are about half a million distinct CDR3 sequences in the sample; around a sixth occur only once, and roughly 12% lies in the top ten. Sequenced: PBMCs or a T cell subset sorted from them (not recorded which). The sequence came from an adult woman who had mild COVID-19 (a few samples of this study predate the infection). Cell type and time point are not known.

CDR3 sequence (DNA): TGTGCCAGCAGTTACGATGTGGTAGCGGGTTCCAATGAGCAGTTCTTC. Protein product: CASSYDVVAGSNEQFF. The rearrangement links TRBV6-2 or TRBV6-3 to TRBJ2-1, with TRBD2 matching 7 bases. Looked up from germline, CDR1 is MNHEY and CDR2 is SVGEGT. The CDR3 has 16 residues. Trimming at V came to 2 bases and at J to 6 bases, leaving 10 bases not matched to a gene.